This TCR beta chain was obtained from a study of OX40 agonist ivuxolimab in advanced cancers. The CDR3 totals 12 residues. CDR1 is SQVTM, CDR2 ANQGSEA, per germline. V shed 4 bases and J 2 bases; nucleotides not matched to a gene: 2. Clones were read by immunoSEQ multiplex PCR, and TCRdb kept only the in-frame ones, dropping some. The sample comprises tens of thousands of clones, 85% to 90% of which are singletons, and under 1% rests with the top ten. The chain employs TRBV29-1 and TRBJ2-7, with 7 bases identical to TRBD1. The source material was CD4+ or CD8+ T cells sorted from blood, sampled in a trial of the OX40 agonist ivuxolimab. The clonotype originates from an adult with an advanced solid tumor such as melanoma, head and neck, liver or kidney cancer. CDR3 loop: CSVGDSTYEQYF. In DNA, the CDR3 is TGCAGCGTTGGGGACAGCACCTACGAGCAGTACTTC.